The 3 T cell receptor beta chains reported below all come from one sample, sequenced in a study of long-term antiretroviral therapy in people with HIV (dated by TCRdb to between 2021 and 2023). Sequencing of the TRB variable region was done with the immunoSEQ hsTCRB v3.0 assay at survey level resolution. In its TCRdb copy, this immuneACCESS table keeps in-frame sequences only and misses some clones. Where compared with another copy, unresolved V genes explain less than half of these, and the others have no known cause. The sample table contains almost 35,000 clones; only one count was recorded for 94% of them. Clones ranked in the top ten supply less than 4% of the sample. The sample in question was unsorted PBMCs, obtained more than 5 years after starting antiretroviral therapy. These receptors originate from a woman in her forties or fifties with HIV.

Only one count was recorded for this clone. V gene TRBV16 combines with J gene TRBJ1-2, with D perhaps matching TRBD1 (6 bases). CDR1 and CDR2 (germline): KGHSY, FQNENV. This CDR3 region has 13 residues. Trimming stripped 0 bases from V and 8 bases from J, with 10 bases between. In DNA form, the CDR3 reads TGTGCCAGCAGCCAATCGGCAGGGGTGGGCTACACCTTC. Translation gives CASSQSAGVGYTF. Full variable domain (remainder filled in from reference TRBV16 and TRBJ1-2): GEEVAQTPKHLVRGEGQKAKLYCAPIKGHSYVFWYQQVLKNEFKFLISFQNENVFDETGMPKERFSAKCLPNSPCSLEIQATKLEDSAVYFCASSQSAGVGYTFGSGTRLTVV.

The chain employs TRBV5-4 and TRBJ1-4, with 7 bases fitting TRBD1. There are 16 residues in the CDR3. The V and J ends lost 5 bases and 6 bases, in that order; junction bases with no gene match: 13. The germline CDR1 and CDR2 sequences are SGHNT and YYREEE (reference sequence). The CDR3, as DNA: TGTGCCAGCAGAAAGCAGGGGGGCGGTCGGGATGAAAAACTGTTTTTT. It translates to CASRKQGGGRDEKLFF. The entire variable domain, with the rest obtained from reference TRBV5-4 and TRBJ1-4, is as follows: ETGVTQSPTHLIKTRGQQVTLRCSSQSGHNTVSWYQQALGQGPQFIFQYYREEENGRGNFPPRFSGLQFPNYSSELNVNALELDDSALYLCASRKQGGGRDEKLFFGSGTQLSVL.

The rearrangement links TRBV2 to TRBJ2-5; 8 positions match TRBD1. CDR1 is SNHLY and CDR2 is FYNNEI in the germline V gene. This CDR3 is 14 amino acids long. The V and J ends lost 5 bases and 2 bases, in that order; junction bases with no gene match: 4. CDR3 in amino acids: CASSPDRAQETQYF. DNA for the CDR3: TGTGCCAGCAGTCCGGACAGGGCTCAAGAGACCCAGTACTTC.